The sequence of this T cell receptor (beta chain) was determined in a study of blood T cell repertoires in COVID-19. V was trimmed by 2 bases and J by 0 bases, leaving 9 bases between them. Germline CDR1 and CDR2: SGHNT and YYREEE (reference sequence). The CDR3 is made up of 14 amino acids. Only in-frame clones appear in the TCRdb table, and some are missing; sequencing was by immunoSEQ multiplex PCR. The data hold approximately 280,000 clones, with around 85% observed a single time. This clone was picked up one time. Assignment of participants to cohorts was predicated upon participant-reported clinical history.

The V and J genes are TRBV5-4 and TRBJ2-7, with D possibly TRBD2 on 5 matching bases. This clonotype was sampled from a woman in her thirties or forties who had recovered from COVID-19. The sample taken for sequencing was PBMCs or T cells enriched from blood (not recorded which). DNA for the CDR3: TGTGCCAGCAGCTTTTCGGGGAGCTCCTACGAGCAGTACTTC. Protein product: CASSFSGSSYEQYF.